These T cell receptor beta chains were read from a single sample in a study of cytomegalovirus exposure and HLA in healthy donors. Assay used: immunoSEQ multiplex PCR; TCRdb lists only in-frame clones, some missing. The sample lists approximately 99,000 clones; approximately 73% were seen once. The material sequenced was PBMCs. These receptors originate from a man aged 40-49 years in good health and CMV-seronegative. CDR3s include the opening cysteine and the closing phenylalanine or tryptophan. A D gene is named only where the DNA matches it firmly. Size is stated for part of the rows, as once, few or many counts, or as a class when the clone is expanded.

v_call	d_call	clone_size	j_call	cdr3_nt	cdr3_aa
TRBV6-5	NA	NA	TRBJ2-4	TGTGCCAGCAGTTACCTGAGTATAGCCAAAAACATTCAGTACTTC	CASSYLSIAKNIQYF
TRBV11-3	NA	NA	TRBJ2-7	TGTGCCAGCAGCTTCCTCACAGGGGCGGGGTACGAGCAGTACTTC	CASSFLTGAGYEQYF
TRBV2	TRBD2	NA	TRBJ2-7	TGTGCCAGCAGTGTAGAGGGGACTAGCTCCTACGAGCAGTACTTC	CASSVEGTSSYEQYF
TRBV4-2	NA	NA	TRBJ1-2	TGTGCCAGCAGCCAAGATCAGTCCCCCCGGGACATTAGCTATGGCTACACCTTC	CASSQDQSPRDISYGYTF
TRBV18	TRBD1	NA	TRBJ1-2	TGTGCCAGCTCACCACCGCAGGGGGAGGACACCTTC	CASSPPQGEDTF
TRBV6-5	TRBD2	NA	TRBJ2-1	TGTGCCAGCAGTTACTCGGGACTAGCGGGGGGCACGTTGTTCTTC	CASSYSGLAGGTLFF
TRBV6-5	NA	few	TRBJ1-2	TGTGCCAGCAGTTACTCGTTGGGGGGGCAGGGCTATGGCTACACCTTC	CASSYSLGGQGYGYTF
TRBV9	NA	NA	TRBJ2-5	TGTGCCAGCAGCGCTAATGGAGAGACCCAGTACTTC	CASSANGETQYF
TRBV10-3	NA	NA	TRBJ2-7	TGTGCCATCAGAGAGTCGGAGACTGCATCCTACGAGCAGTACTTC	CAIRESETASYEQYF
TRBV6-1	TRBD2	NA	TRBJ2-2	TGTGCCAGCAGTGAGGGGGGGGACACCGGGGAGCTGTTTTTT	CASSEGGDTGELFF
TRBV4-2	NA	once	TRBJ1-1	TGTGCCAGCAGCTACGACAGGAACACTGAAGCTTTCTTT	CASSYDRNTEAFF
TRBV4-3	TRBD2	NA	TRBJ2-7	TGCGCCAGCAGCCAAGACCCTGCGGGGGGGACGGACGAGCAGTACTTC	CASSQDPAGGTDEQYF
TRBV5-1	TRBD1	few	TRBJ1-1	TGCGCCAGCAAGCCCGGGACAGGGGACACTGAAGCTTTCTTT	CASKPGTGDTEAFF
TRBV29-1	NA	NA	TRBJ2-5	TGCAGCGTGCGCGGGACAGCCGCAAAAGAGACCCAGTACTTC	CSVRGTAAKETQYF
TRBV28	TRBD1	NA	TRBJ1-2	TGTGCCAGCAGTATCCCGGGACAGGGGGCTGGAGGCTACACCTTC	CASSIPGQGAGGYTF
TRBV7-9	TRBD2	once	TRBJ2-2	TGTGCCAGCAGCTCCCGGCGGGGGTTGAACACCGGGGAGCTGTTTTTT	CASSSRRGLNTGELFF
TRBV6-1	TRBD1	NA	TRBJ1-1	TGTGCCAGCAGGGGGACAGGGGGCAAAATAAGTGAAGCTTTCTTT	CASRGTGGKISEAFF
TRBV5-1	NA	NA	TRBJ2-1	TGCGCCAGCAGCTTGGCCGAGGAAGGGGGTGAGCAGTTCTTC	CASSLAEEGGEQFF
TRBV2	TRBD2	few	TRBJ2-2	TGTGCCAGCAACGAGGCGGGGGATGGCGGGGAGCTGTTTTTT	CASNEAGDGGELFF
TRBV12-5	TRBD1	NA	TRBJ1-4	TGTGCTAGTGGAAGATGGGACAGGGTGAGAGAAAAACTGTTTTTT	CASGRWDRVREKLFF